Listed below are T cell receptor beta chains from one sample, sequenced in a study of cytomegalovirus exposure and HLA in healthy donors. The table came from immunoSEQ multiplex PCR; TCRdb's copy has only in-frame clones and leaves some out. The table records tens of thousands of clones, about 85% of them present only once. The source material was PBMCs. These receptors were obtained from a female donor in good health and CMV-seronegative. Each CDR3 is given with its conserved first and last residue. Size is omitted from some rows. Given values are once, few, many or a class for expanded clones.

v_call clone_size cdr3_aa
TRBV27 - CASTSLPPETQYF
TRBV19 - CASSIIADTGELFF
TRBV6-6 - CASSVGSGQTWSEQYF
TRBV6-1 once CASSLTGANYGYTF
TRBV7-2 - CASSPGRVGGYGYTF
TRBV19 once CASSTRTSGRGSYNEQFF
TRBV18 once CASSPPGLAGGTNTGELFF
TRBV10-1 - CASSRTGGDGYTF
TRBV5-1 - CASSFGQVLFF
TRBV9 - CASSVRERQGEFGYTF
TRBV4-3 - CASSLAALSGSNEQYF
TRBV14 - CASSHYMGGKTAFF
TRBV28 - CASSLSGYTGELFF
TRBV5-1 - CASSFLAGAGGDEQFF